These 27 T cell receptor beta chains were all obtained from the same sample, sequenced in a study of blood T cell repertoires in COVID-19. The protocol was immunoSEQ multiplex PCR, while the TCRdb copy is restricted to in-frame clones and leaves out a portion. Of some 200,000 clones in the sample, approximately 80% were seen once. Source material: PBMCs or T cells enriched from blood (not recorded which). The receptors stem from a woman in her sixties with acute COVID-19.

This clone was recorded a few times. The rearrangement uses TRBV11-2 and TRBJ2-7; perhaps TRBD1 as D (6 bases). The CDR3 sequence is 16 residues long. In germline, CDR1 is SGHAT, CDR2 FQNNGV. V was clipped by 6 bases and J by 3 bases, with 21 bases between them. Here the CDR3 reads CASRSYTGTRHYEQYF. CDR3 nucleotides: TGTGCCAGCAGGTCTTACACCGGGACACGACACTACGAGCAGTACTTC.

This clone occurred a few times. The CDR3 coding sequence is TGTGCCAGCAGCAGAGTGGGACAGGGTTACCAAGAGACCCAGTACTTC. Amino acids: CASSRVGQGYQETQYF. J is TRBJ2-5 and V is TRBV7-8, with 9 bases lining up with TRBD1. The CDR3 totals 16 residues. Trimming took 5 bases from V and 0 from J; bases not matched to a gene: 7. Looked up from germline, CDR1 is SGHVS and CDR2 is FQNEAQ. The variable domain in full, completed from reference TRBV7-8 and TRBJ2-5, reads GAGVSQSPRYKVAKRGQDVALRCDPISGHVSLFWYQQALGQGPEFLTYFQNEAQLDKSGLPSDRFFAERPEGSVSTLKIQRTQQEDSAVYLCASSRVGQGYQETQYFGPGTRLLVL.

The V call is TRBV19, the J call TRBJ1-4; 7 bases match TRBD1. The CDR3 contains 14 residues. The germline V gene encodes CDR1 LNHDA and CDR2 SQIVND (reference sequence). With V trimmed by 6 bases and J by 0 bases, 1 base remained unmatched. The CDR3 spells CASSGTATNEKLFF. DNA of the CDR3: TGTGCCAGTAGCGGGACAGCAACTAATGAAAAACTGTTTTTT.

This chain uses TRBV2 with TRBJ2-2; TRBD1 is a possible D gene (6 bases). The CDR3 is 14 residues long. Germline lookup yields CDR1 SNHLY and CDR2 FYNNEI. Trimming removed 4 bases at V and 4 bases at J, with 10 bases between. The CDR3 region is CASSGTAITGELFF. CDR3 bases: TGTGCCAGCAGTGGGACAGCTATCACCGGGGAGCTGTTTTTT.

The V and J genes are TRBV9 and TRBJ2-1; possible D gene TRBD2, 6 bases. This CDR3 region has 15 residues. With 0 bases removed from V and 6 bases from J, the gap between germline ends came to 13 bases. Germline CDR1 reads SGDLS; CDR2 reads YYNGEE. The CDR3 nucleotides read TGTGCCAGCAGCGTAGGGGGAGGAATCAGCAATGAGCAGTTCTTC. Protein product: CASSVGGGISNEQFF.

The chain is built from TRBV27 and TRBJ2-1; 14 nucleotides agree with TRBD2. With 6 bases clipped from V and 9 bases from J, the junction kept 7 bases outside the gene matches. The CDR3 totals 15 residues. Germline V gene sequence: CDR1 MNHEY, CDR2 SMNVEV (reference sequence). The CDR3 here is CASSPGTSGRGEQFF. Here the CDR3 DNA reads TGTGCCAGCAGCCCCGGGACTAGCGGGAGAGGTGAGCAGTTCTTC.

V is TRBV7-6 and J is TRBJ2-1, with 10 bases fitting TRBD2. The CDR3 is 16 amino acids. With 6 bases clipped from V and 3 bases from J, the junction kept 8 bases outside the gene matches. Looked up from germline, CDR1 is SGHVS and CDR2 is FNYEAQ. CDR3 DNA sequence: TGTGCCAGCAGACCCCTTAGCGGGGGGCTCTACAATGAGCAGTTCTTC. Its protein product is CASRPLSGGLYNEQFF.

The rearrangement joins TRBV7-7 to TRBJ2-3; D perhaps matches TRBD2 (7 bases). This CDR3 is 14 amino acids long. Germline V gene data show CDR1 as SSHAT and CDR2 as FNYEAQ (reference sequence). With 5 bases removed from V and 8 bases from J, the gap between germline ends came to 17 bases. This CDR3 is CASSDSAGAGTQYF. Here the CDR3 DNA reads TGTGCCAGCAGCGATTCCGCGGGGGCCGGTACGCAGTATTTT.

The V call is TRBV6-2 or TRBV6-3, the J call TRBJ2-5; 7 bases align to TRBD2. Trimming removed 5 bases from V and 3 bases from J; junction bases left unmatched: 6. Germline lookup yields CDR1 MNHEY and CDR2 SVGEGT. The CDR3 consists of 14 residues. Here the CDR3 DNA reads TGTGCCAGCAGTCCCCCTGGGGGGGAAGAGACCCAGTACTTC. It codes for CASSPPGGEETQYF.

This clone came up a few times. The chain carries TRBV7-9 and TRBJ2-7, with D unclear. The CDR3 has 13 residues. Looked up from germline, CDR1 is SEHNR and CDR2 is FQNEAQ (reference sequence). The germline V and J ends were trimmed by 1 base and 5 bases, with 9 bases remaining between them. The CDR3 region has the DNA TGTGCCAGCAGCTTAGTCGACCGGGACGAGCAGTACGTC. Translating it yields CASSLVDRDEQYV.

The chain joins TRBV11-2 to TRBJ2-7, with D unresolved. CDR1 and CDR2 (germline): SGHAT, FQNNGV. Trimming took 3 bases from V and 4 from J, leaving 4 bases between them. This CDR3 is 11 amino acids long. For the CDR3, the DNA is TGTGCCAGCAGCTTTTTATACGAGCAGTACTTC. It specifies CASSFLYEQYF.

This clone occurred once. The chain combines TRBV12-3 or TRBV12-4 with TRBJ1-2, with D uncertain. The CDR3 extends over 13 amino acids. Trimming cost V 4 bases and J 4 bases, with 10 bases left between them. This CDR3 reads CASSSQSAYGYTF. CDR3 nucleotide sequence: TGTGCCAGCAGTTCCCAGTCCGCCTATGGCTACACCTTC.

This chain connects TRBV5-1 to TRBJ2-3; 8 bases are shared with TRBD2. CDR1 is SGHRS and CDR2 is YFSETQ in the germline V gene. Unmatched junction bases numbered 3, after V lost 0 bases and J lost 3 bases. CDR3 length: 15 residues. This CDR3 reads CASSLVAGGTDTQYF. DNA of the CDR3: TGCGCCAGCAGCTTGGTCGCGGGAGGAACAGATACGCAGTATTTT.

The V call is TRBV9, the J call TRBJ2-7; no clear D. Germline V gene sequence: CDR1 SGDLS, CDR2 YYNGEE. V lost 0 bases to trimming and J lost 5 bases, with 12 bases between them. The CDR3 length is 14 residues. This CDR3 is CASSVDWAPHEQYF. The CDR3 DNA sequence: TGTGCCAGCAGCGTAGACTGGGCGCCCCACGAGCAGTACTTC. The entire variable domain, with the rest obtained from reference TRBV9 and TRBJ2-7, is as follows: DSGVTQTPKHLITATGQRVTLRCSPRSGDLSVYWYQQSLDQGLQFLIQYYNGEERAKGNILERFSAQQFPDLHSELNLSSLELGDSALYFCASSVDWAPHEQYFGPGTRLTVT.

The gene calls are TRBV3-1 (or the pseudogene TRBV3-2) and TRBJ2-7; D is possibly TRBD2 (6 bases). This CDR3 is built from 14 residues. V shed 0 bases and J shed 5 bases, with 11 bases lying between them. Germline V CDR1 and CDR2: LGHDT, YNNKEL (reference sequence). Here the CDR3 DNA reads TGTGCCAGCAGCCAAGAGGGGGGTAGCCACGAGCAGTACTTC. Amino acids: CASSQEGGSHEQYF.

The chain couples TRBV12-3 or TRBV12-4 to TRBJ1-1, with D tentatively TRBD1 (6 bases). The CDR3 spans 11 residues. V was shortened by 5 bases and J by 9 bases, with 10 bases between the two germline ends. The CDR3 DNA is TGTGCCAGCAGTCTTGACAGGAAAGCTTTCTTT. This gives the protein CASSLDRKAFF.

The chain couples TRBV10-3 to TRBJ1-2; 10 bases are a match to TRBD1. In germline, CDR1 is ENHRY, CDR2 SYGVKD. V was clipped by 3 bases and J by 4 bases; unmatched bases: 8. This CDR3 comprises 16 residues. The CDR3 DNA reads TGTGCCATCAGTGATCGGACAGGGGGTTTCAGCTATGGCTACACCTTC. Its translation: CAISDRTGGFSYGYTF.

This clone has just a few counts. The V gene is TRBV14, the J gene TRBJ2-2; maybe TRBD2 (5 bases). V was shortened by 1 base and J by 3 bases, with 12 bases between the two germline ends. The germline CDR1 and CDR2 sequences are SGHDN and FVKESK. The CDR3 is made up of 16 amino acids. DNA of the CDR3: TGTGCCAGCAGCCAAGTTTTCAACGGGGACACCGGGGAGCTGTTTTTT. Amino acids: CASSQVFNGDTGELFF.

This chain joins TRBV5-1 and TRBJ2-1, with 14 bases fitting TRBD2. Trimming took 4 bases from V and 6 from J; bases not matched to a gene: 3. This CDR3 is 15 amino acids long. Germline CDR1 reads SGHRS; CDR2 reads YFSETQ. CDR3 amino acids: CASSGGLAGVNEQFF. CDR3 DNA sequence: TGCGCCAGCAGCGGGGGACTAGCGGGAGTCAATGAGCAGTTCTTC.

V and J are TRBV5-1 and TRBJ2-1; D is possibly TRBD1 (5 bases). V lost 5 bases and J lost 15, with 21 bases in between. Germline CDR1 is SGHRS and CDR2 is YFSETQ. This CDR3 has 13 residues. This chain's CDR3 is CASRDLGVLTRFF. The CDR3 region has the DNA TGCGCCAGCAGAGATTTAGGGGTCCTCACGAGGTTCTTC.

The chain joins TRBV4-1 to TRBJ2-3; no clear D gene. The CDR3 is made up of 12 amino acids. V was cut by 4 bases and J by 2 bases, with 4 bases left in between. CDR1 MGHRA and CDR2 YSYEKL come from the germline V gene. Here the CDR3 DNA reads TGCGCCAGCAGCCTCCACACAGATACGCAGTATTTT. The encoded protein is CASSLHTDTQYF.

The V call is TRBV12-5, the J call TRBJ2-1; 9 bases align to TRBD1. The V segment lost 2 bases and the J segment 4 bases; nucleotides outside the gene matches: 6. This CDR3 contains 16 residues. Germline V lookup: CDR1 LGHNT, CDR2 FRNRAP. CDR3 DNA sequence: TGTGCTAGTGGTTTGTTTCCGGGACAGGGATACAATGAGCAGTTCTTC. Encoded protein: CASGLFPGQGYNEQFF.

The chain uses TRBV5-1 and TRBJ1-1; D may be TRBD1 (6 bases). The V gene's germline CDR1 is SGHRS and CDR2 YFSETQ. CDR3 length equals 14 residues. The V end was cut by 4 bases, the J end by 10 bases, with 20 bases between. CDR3 nucleotides: TGCGCCAGCAGCGCACTGACAGGACAAGAGAGAGCTTTCTTT. As protein: CASSALTGQERAFF.

The chain uses TRBV30 and TRBJ2-2; 12 nucleotides align to TRBD2. CDR3 length: 15 residues. V was pared by 5 bases and J by 1 base, with 2 bases of the junction left unmatched. CDR1 GTSNPN and CDR2 SVGIG come from the germline V gene (reference sequence). The CDR3: CAWRLAGVNTGELFF. CDR3 DNA sequence: TGTGCCTGGCGACTAGCGGGGGTGAACACCGGGGAGCTGTTTTTT. Supplemented by reference TRBV30 and TRBJ2-2, the full variable domain reads SQTIHQWPATLVQPVGSPLSLECTVEGTSNPNLYWYRQAAGRGLQLLFYSVGIGQISSEVPQNLSASRPQDRQFILSSKKLLLSDSGFYLCAWRLAGVNTGELFFGEGSRLTVL.

The chain has TRBV6-5 and TRBJ1-1, with TRBD1 identical over 8 bases. Trimming took 5 bases from V and 4 from J; bases not matched to a gene: 6. This CDR3 has 14 residues. Germline values: CDR1 MNHEY, CDR2 SVGAGI. The CDR3 DNA sequence: TGTGCCAGCAGTACGACAGGGGTCGGCACTGAAGCTTTCTTT. It specifies CASSTTGVGTEAFF.

V gene TRBV3-1 (or the pseudogene TRBV3-2) combines with J gene TRBJ1-1; 7 nucleotides align to TRBD1. The germline gives CDR1 LGHDT, CDR2 YNNKEL (reference sequence). V lost 4 bases to trimming and J lost 8 bases; unmatched junction nucleotides: 13. This CDR3 region has 15 residues. CDR3 DNA sequence: TGTGCCAGCAGCCCCGAAACAGGGGCCCCCAGCGAAGCTTTCTTT. Its translation is CASSPETGAPSEAFF.

The rearrangement joins TRBV5-1 to TRBJ2-1, with a possible D match to TRBD1 (6 bases). Trimming removed 0 bases at V and 9 bases at J, with 10 bases between. CDR1 is SGHRS and CDR2 is YFSETQ in the germline V gene. This CDR3 is built from 13 residues. The CDR3 loop is CASSLAQGAEQFF. DNA of the CDR3: TGCGCCAGCAGCTTGGCACAGGGTGCTGAGCAGTTCTTC.